What follows are 27 T cell receptor beta chains derived from one specimen sequenced in a study of T cell clonotyping in hematopoietic cell transplantation. Assay: immunoSEQ multiplex PCR; the TCRdb copy retains only in-frame clones and omits some. The sample has 10,000 to 15,000 clones; around 74% are singletons. The sequences come from peripheral blood mononuclear cells, collected 180 days after allogeneic stem cell transplant. All receptors come from a male patient in his sixties or seventies who had an allogeneic stem cell transplant from an unrelated donor, so the T cells may come from the graft donor. Some clones in this sample may be carry-over from other donors' samples.

This chain connects TRBV28 to TRBJ2-7; D perhaps matches TRBD1 (6 bases). Germline assignment: CDR1 MDHEN and CDR2 SYDVKM. The CDR3 runs 18 residues. Between the trimmed V and J ends, which lost 3 bases and 1 base, there was a span of 22 bases. The CDR3 sequence: CASSLFRTAGSRSYEQYF. In nucleotides, the CDR3 is TGTGCCAGCAGTTTGTTTCGGACAGCCGGATCTAGGTCCTACGAGCAGTACTTC.

This clone occurred once. The V call is TRBV30, the J call TRBJ1-2; D perhaps matches TRBD1 (5 bases). The germline V gene encodes CDR1 GTSNPN and CDR2 SVGIG (reference sequence). The CDR3 totals 13 residues. The CDR3 DNA follows: TGTGCTCGCGACGGCCGGGGGACGAGTGGCTACACCTTC. Translating it yields CARDGRGTSGYTF.

The chain links TRBV30 to TRBJ2-2; D gene uncertain. V lost 0 bases and J lost 1, with 6 bases in between. CDR1 and CDR2 from the germline V gene are GTSNPN and SVGIG (reference sequence). The CDR3 has 14 residues. The CDR3 nucleotides are TGTGCCTGGAGTGTAGGCGTGAACACCGGGGAGCTGTTTTTT. Protein sequence: CAWSVGVNTGELFF.

The chain has TRBV27 and TRBJ2-7, with a possible D match to TRBD2 (6 bases). The CDR3 length is 15 residues. Germline lookup yields CDR1 MNHEY and CDR2 SMNVEV (reference sequence). Trimming cost V 4 bases and J 5 bases, with 18 bases left between them. Written as DNA, the CDR3 is TGTGCCAGCAGTTCTCCGGGACTGGTGGGGAACGAGCAGTACTTC. It codes for CASSSPGLVGNEQYF.

This clone was observed once. V is TRBV19 and J is TRBJ2-5; perhaps TRBD2 as D (7 bases). The V gene's germline CDR1 is LNHDA and CDR2 SQIVND (reference sequence). The CDR3 consists of 16 residues. V was shortened by 3 bases and J by 2 bases, with 16 bases between the two germline ends. CDR3 loop: CASSMGGLGGQETQYF. The CDR3 DNA follows: TGTGCCAGTAGTATGGGTGGACTAGGGGGACAAGAGACCCAGTACTTC.

The chain links TRBV28 to TRBJ1-6, with 8 bases matching TRBD1. V lost 6 bases, J lost 7 bases, and 8 bases stayed unmatched. The CDR3 extends over 15 amino acids. From germline, CDR1 is MDHEN and CDR2 SYDVKM. The CDR3 region has the DNA TGTGCCAGCAGCCCTAGCCGACAGGGGAATTCACCCCTCCACTTT. Its translation: CASSPSRQGNSPLHF.

The chain recombines TRBV30 with TRBJ2-5; D unresolved. In germline, CDR1 is GTSNPN, CDR2 SVGIG (reference sequence). This CDR3 contains 13 residues. V dropped 0 bases and J dropped 4 bases, with 9 bases sitting between them. The CDR3 region has the DNA TGTGCCTGGAGTGTTTGGAATGGAGAGACCCAGTACTTC. Translated: CAWSVWNGETQYF.

The V and J genes are TRBV30 and TRBJ2-7, with TRBD1 matching over 10 bases. Germline V gene lookup returns CDR1 GTSNPN and CDR2 SVGIG (reference sequence). The CDR3 contains 13 residues. V lost 8 bases to trimming and J lost 5 bases; unmatched junction nucleotides: 9. CDR3 sequence: CALEGQGQHEQYF. The CDR3 nucleotides are TGTGCCCTGGAGGGACAGGGGCAACACGAGCAGTACTTC.

The chain's CDR3 is CASSSGERVVQFF. The CDR3 bases are TGTGCCAGCAGCTCCGGGGAACGGGTCGTGCAGTTCTTC. The V call is TRBV7-3, the J call TRBJ2-1; TRBD2 might be the D (5 bases). V was pared by 4 bases and J by 12 bases, with 16 bases between. This CDR3 comprises 13 residues. The germline V gene encodes CDR1 SGHTA and CDR2 FQGTGA.

The chain uses TRBV27 and TRBJ2-7; tentative D call: TRBD2 (6 bases). The CDR3 length is 14 residues. Germline V lookup: CDR1 MNHEY, CDR2 SMNVEV (reference sequence). V dropped 1 base and J dropped 1 base, with 8 bases sitting between them. CDR3 sequence reads: CASSLFAGSYEQYF. CDR3 coding DNA: TGTGCCAGCAGTTTATTCGCGGGGTCCTACGAGCAGTACTTC.

The chain has TRBV5-1 and TRBJ1-3, with no clear D. CDR1 is SGHRS and CDR2 is YFSETQ in the germline V gene. The length of the CDR3 is 18 residues. The V end was cut by 0 bases, the J end by 0 bases, with 16 bases between. For the CDR3, the DNA is TGCGCCAGCAGCTTGGCCAAGGCCAGGACTAGCTCTGGAAACACCATATATTTT. Translating it yields CASSLAKARTSSGNTIYF.

CDR3 coding DNA: TGTGCCATCAGTGAAGCCGGGACTAGCGGGAGGGTGCAGTACTTC. Its translation is CAISEAGTSGRVQYF. The J gene is TRBJ2-7, the V gene TRBV10-3, with TRBD2 matching 16 bases. Trimming removed 3 bases from V and 9 bases from J; junction bases left unmatched: 5. Germline-derived CDR1 and CDR2 are ENHRY and SYGVKD. The CDR3 covers 15 residues.

This chain connects TRBV5-1 to TRBJ1-5; D not certain. From germline, CDR1 is SGHRS and CDR2 YFSETQ. The V gene lost 0 bases and the J gene lost 4 bases, with 5 bases spanning the gap. The CDR3 loop spans 13 amino acids. The DNA of the CDR3 is TGCGCCAGCAGCTTGGCCGGGAATCAGCCCCAGCATTTT. This codes for CASSLAGNQPQHF.

The chain combines TRBV5-1 with TRBJ2-3; 8 bases match TRBD2. Germline CDR1 SGHRS, CDR2 YFSETQ. J gave up 2 bases and V 4 bases, and 3 bases lay outside the gene matches. The CDR3 runs to 14 residues. The CDR3: CASSRAGDTDTQYF. The CDR3 DNA follows: TGCGCCAGCAGCCGAGCGGGAGACACAGATACGCAGTATTTT.

Details on this clone: Mismatch with germline at one junction end may stem from a read error. V usage is TRBV6-5 and J usage is TRBJ2-7; 12 positions agree with TRBD1. Germline CDR1 and CDR2: MNHEY and SVGAGI. The CDR3 extends over 14 amino acids. CDR3 nucleotides: TGTGCCAGCAGTTACTCGGGGACAGGGGGCGAGCTTTCATTC. This codes for CASSYSGTGGELSF.

J is TRBJ1-2 and V is TRBV9, with 9 bases aligning to TRBD1. The CDR3 runs to 14 residues. The germline CDR1 and CDR2 sequences are SGDLS and YYNGEE. V lost 4 bases and J lost 7; bases outside the gene matches: 8. CDR3 bases: TGTGCCAGCAGCACGACAGGGGGAGCGGGTGGCTACACCTTC. Its translation: CASSTTGGAGGYTF. Drawing the rest from reference TRBV9 and TRBJ1-2, the complete variable domain is DSGVTQTPKHLITATGQRVTLRCSPRSGDLSVYWYQQSLDQGLQFLIQYYNGEERAKGNILERFSAQQFPDLHSELNLSSLELGDSALYFCASSTTGGAGGYTFGSGTRLTVV.

The chain recombines TRBV7-2 with TRBJ1-1; perhaps TRBD1 as D (6 bases). Germline CDR1 SGHTA, CDR2 FQGNSA. The V and J ends lost 6 bases and 3 bases respectively, with 23 bases between them. This CDR3 is 17 amino acids long. CDR3 coding DNA: TGTGCCAGCAGAATTCCCCAGGGAGGAGGGACACACACTGAAGCTTTCTTT. Protein: CASRIPQGGGTHTEAFF.

The chain couples TRBV7-6 to TRBJ2-7, with a tentative D call TRBD2 (6 bases). V lost 8 bases to trimming and J lost 1 base, with 6 bases between them. The CDR3 runs to 11 residues. CDR1 is SGHVS and CDR2 is FNYEAQ in the germline V gene. The CDR3 nucleotides are TGTGCCAGCGGGACTTCCTACGAGCAGTACTTC. It codes for CASGTSYEQYF.

Only a few counts were recorded for this clone. The CDR3 DNA reads TGTGCCAGCAGTTTTAGAACAGCAGGGAACTATGGCTACACCTTC. Residues: CASSFRTAGNYGYTF. The genes are TRBV7-2 and TRBJ1-2; TRBD1 is a possible D gene (5 bases). Trimming removed 6 bases at V and 2 bases at J, with 16 bases between. The length of the CDR3 is 15 residues. Germline lookup yields CDR1 SGHTA and CDR2 FQGNSA.

This clone was found a few times. The genes are TRBV30 and TRBJ1-2; D uncertain. This CDR3 has 14 residues. Germline CDR1 is GTSNPN and CDR2 is SVGIG (reference sequence). V was cut by 2 bases and J by 4 bases, with 14 bases left in between. CDR3 region: CAWSNPGVGYGYTF. In DNA form, the CDR3 reads TGTGCCTGGAGTAACCCGGGTGTGGGCTATGGCTACACCTTC.

The genes are TRBV6-5 and TRBJ1-4; D perhaps matches TRBD1 (5 bases). In germline, CDR1 is MNHEY, CDR2 SVGAGI. The ends were cut back, 5 bases at V and 8 bases at J, with 15 bases in the middle. The length of the CDR3 is 14 residues. CDR3 nucleotides: TGTGCCAGCAGTGTGTCGGGACCCTGGGAAAAACTGTTTTTT. Its translation is CASSVSGPWEKLFF.

This clone was detected once. This rearrangement joins TRBV9 to TRBJ2-5; D is tentatively TRBD1 or TRBD2 (5 bases each). The CDR3 sequence is 14 residues long. CDR1 and CDR2 (germline): SGDLS, YYNGEE. The germline V and J ends were trimmed by 4 bases and 5 bases, with 15 bases remaining between them. CDR3 amino acids: CASSPGTWWETQYF. The CDR3, as DNA: TGTGCCAGCAGCCCCGGGACCTGGTGGGAGACCCAGTACTTC.

V and J are TRBV7-6 and TRBJ2-1; 13 nucleotides line up with TRBD2. The germline V gene encodes CDR1 SGHVS and CDR2 FNYEAQ. Trimming at V came to 5 bases and at J to 14 bases, leaving 9 bases not matched to a gene. The CDR3 covers 14 residues. CDR3 nucleotides: TGTGCCAGCAGCCCGAAAACTAGCGGGGGGGCGAAGTTCTTC. Protein product: CASSPKTSGGAKFF.

V and J are TRBV2 and TRBJ2-5; no firm D call. The CDR3 has 10 amino acids. The germline gives CDR1 SNHLY, CDR2 FYNNEI. V was cut by 8 bases and J by 5 bases, with 6 bases left in between. The chain's CDR3 is CASGLETQYF. CDR3 in DNA: TGTGCCAGCGGGTTGGAGACCCAGTACTTC.

The chain uses TRBV7-2 and TRBJ1-1, with unresolved D. The V end lost 1 base, the J end lost 4 bases, and 7 bases lay between the germline ends. Germline V gene sequence: CDR1 SGHTA, CDR2 FQGNSA. CDR3 length equals 13 residues. The CDR3 region is CASSLGQATEAFF. The DNA for the CDR3 is TGTGCCAGCAGCTTAGGGCAAGCCACTGAAGCTTTCTTT. Based on the CDR3 plus reference TRBV7-2 and TRBJ1-1, the full variable domain is GAGVSQSPSNKVTEKGKDVELRCDPISGHTALYWYRQSLGQGLEFLIYFQGNSAPDKSGLPSDRFSAERTGGSVSTLTIQRTQQEDSAVYLCASSLGQATEAFFGQGTRLTVV.

This clone was seen only once. This chain joins TRBV19 and TRBJ1-5; D is ambiguous. V shed 3 bases and J shed 7 bases, with 7 bases lying between them. This CDR3 comprises 12 residues. CDR1 and CDR2 from the germline V gene are LNHDA and SQIVND (reference sequence). The CDR3 loop is CASSILTQPQHF. CDR3 nucleotide sequence: TGTGCCAGTAGTATCTTGACACAGCCCCAGCATTTT.

The J gene is TRBJ1-2, the V gene TRBV2; D gene unclear. V was clipped by 1 base and J by 2 bases, with 5 bases between them. This CDR3 has 13 amino acids. The germline gives CDR1 SNHLY, CDR2 FYNNEI. CDR3 protein: CASSEGLNYGYTF. The CDR3 bases are TGTGCCAGCAGTGAAGGGTTAAACTATGGCTACACCTTC.